The following is a TCR beta chain sequence with its context. CDR3 length equals 17 residues. Germline loops: CDR1 KGHDR, CDR2 SFDVKD. Unmatched junction bases numbered 12, after V lost 3 bases and J lost 4 bases. Clones were sequenced by immunoSEQ multiplex PCR, and TCRdb holds only the in-frame ones, with some missing. The sample shows under 300,000 clones, around 80% of them seen only once. The record originates from a study of blood T cell repertoires in COVID-19. Sequencing input: peripheral blood. This sequence joins TRBV24-1 and TRBJ1-2, with 8 bases aligning to TRBD1. This sequence was found in a woman aged 40 to 50 who had recovered from COVID-19. The CDR3 spells CATSDPGQGRGGYGYTF. The CDR3 DNA reads TGTGCCACCAGTGATCCTGGACAGGGCCGAGGGGGCTATGGCTACACCTTC.